Below are 25 T cell receptor beta chains sequenced from a single sample in a study of identical twins. TCRdb analysed the 5' RACE reads with MiXCR anew, one entry per CDR3 protein. The sample lists 700,000 or so distinct CDR3 sequences, over 20% occurring once. These data also formed part of another study, on T cells expressing NK-cell markers.

Sequences were obtained from PBMCs. The receptors here all came from a woman aged 18-29 years in good health.

This chain links TRBV20-1 with TRBJ2-1; 10 bases line up with TRBD2. This CDR3 region has 18 residues. V shed 0 bases, J shed 8 bases, and the junction held 16 bases outside the gene matches. The germline gives CDR1 DFQATT, CDR2 SNEGSKA (reference sequence). CDR3 amino acids: CSARDLGVSGRAEHEQFF. The CDR3 DNA sequence: TGCAGTGCTAGAGATCTCGGCGTGAGCGGGAGGGCCGAGCATGAGCAGTTCTTC.

This clonotype was observed a few times. The V call is TRBV27, the J call TRBJ2-6, with D possibly matching TRBD2 (6 bases). The CDR3 consists of 17 residues. Trimming removed 3 bases at V and 0 bases at J, with 12 bases between. Germline V gene sequence: CDR1 MNHEY, CDR2 SMNVEV (reference sequence). The CDR3 is CASSLLAVGSGANVLTF. Written as DNA, the CDR3 is TGTGCCAGCAGTTTGTTAGCGGTGGGCTCTGGGGCCAACGTCCTGACTTTC.

V and J are TRBV27 and TRBJ1-5; TRBD1 agrees at 8 bases. CDR1 MNHEY and CDR2 SMNVEV come from the germline V gene (reference sequence). V was pared by 5 bases and J by 5 bases, with 8 bases of the junction left unmatched. The CDR3 length is 15 residues. CDR3 DNA sequence: TGTGCCAGCAGTGCGCTCAGGGGGCTCGATCAGCCCCAGCATTTT. Amino acids: CASSALRGLDQPQHF.

This chain uses TRBV29-1 with TRBJ2-3, with no clear D. Deletions cut 1 base from V and 1 base from J, with 6 bases between. The CDR3 contains 13 residues. Germline CDR1 is SQVTM and CDR2 is ANQGSEA. The CDR3 is CSVEVSGTDTQYF. The CDR3 DNA follows: TGCAGCGTTGAAGTGTCAGGCACAGATACGCAGTATTTT.

The V gene is TRBV12-3 or TRBV12-4, the J gene TRBJ1-1; weak D call: TRBD1 (6 bases). The V end lost 6 bases, the J end lost 3 bases, and 17 bases lay between the germline ends. The CDR3 extends over 15 amino acids. CDR3 bases: TGTGCCAGCAGCCGCTTCGGACAGTTGGACACTGAAGCTTTCTTT. This translates into CASSRFGQLDTEAFF.

The chain recombines TRBV7-3 with TRBJ2-3; a possible D gene is TRBD2 (6 bases). Germline-derived CDR1 and CDR2 are SGHTA and FQGTGA. The ends were cut back, 1 base at V and 5 bases at J, with 13 bases in the middle. The CDR3 sequence is 15 residues long. CDR3 sequence reads: CASSLMGGEGDTQYF. The CDR3 DNA reads as TGTGCCAGCAGCTTAATGGGCGGGGAAGGAGATACGCAGTATTTT.

This clonotype was picked up a small number of times. The genes are TRBV12-3 or TRBV12-4 and TRBJ1-2; D unresolved. The CDR3 covers 12 residues. The V gene lost 6 bases and the J gene lost 8 bases, with 13 bases spanning the gap. CDR3 amino acids: CASSSRELGYTF. CDR3 DNA sequence: TGTGCCAGCAGCTCCCGGGAGCTCGGCTACACCTTC.

This chain links TRBV20-1 with TRBJ2-1; D may be TRBD2 (6 bases). Germline CDR1 reads DFQATT; CDR2 reads SNEGSKA (reference sequence). Trimming cost V 4 bases and J 9 bases, with 22 bases left between them. The CDR3 has 15 amino acids. The CDR3 DNA follows: TGCAGTGCTAAAGGGTGGCGCGGGGACCCACTTGAGCAGTTCTTC. Translating it yields CSAKGWRGDPLEQFF.

This clonotype was found a few times. The chain is built from TRBV12-3 or TRBV12-4 and TRBJ2-6; D gene ambiguous. The germline V and J ends were trimmed by 5 bases and 0 bases, with 17 bases remaining between them. The CDR3 has 18 amino acids. This CDR3 reads CASSTKIRRISGANVLTF. CDR3 coding DNA: TGTGCCAGCAGTACAAAGATTCGACGGATCTCTGGGGCCAACGTCCTGACTTTC.

This clonotype showed up just a few times. The V gene is TRBV12-3 or TRBV12-4, the J gene TRBJ2-3, with D perhaps given as TRBD1 or TRBD2 (7 bases each). Trimming took 2 bases from V and 3 from J, leaving 9 bases between them. This CDR3 comprises 14 residues. DNA for the CDR3: TGTGCCAGCAGTTTACAGGGGGGGACAGATACGCAGTATTTT. Its protein is CASSLQGGTDTQYF.

This clonotype was detected ten times or more. The V call is TRBV12-3 or TRBV12-4, the J call TRBJ1-2; TRBD1 might be the D (5 bases). The CDR3 extends over 14 amino acids. The ends were cut back, 3 bases at V and 2 bases at J, with 10 bases in the middle. The CDR3 region is CASSFLGQNYGYTF. CDR3 sequence (DNA): TGTGCCAGCAGTTTCCTGGGGCAGAACTATGGCTACACCTTC.

The rearrangement joins TRBV5-1 to TRBJ2-7; D unclear. CDR1 is SGHRS and CDR2 is YFSETQ in the germline V gene. The CDR3 sequence is 14 residues long. V lost 0 bases, J lost 3 bases, and 10 bases lay in between. For the CDR3, the DNA is TGCGCCAGCAGCTTGGTTTCGGTTAACTACGAGCAGTACTTC. This codes for CASSLVSVNYEQYF.

The CDR3 protein is CASSPQGWETQYF. The CDR3 coding sequence is TGCGCCAGCAGCCCACAGGGATGGGAGACCCAGTACTTC. The chain carries TRBV4-3 and TRBJ2-5, with D tentatively TRBD1 (6 bases). Trimming removed 4 bases at V and 5 bases at J, with 11 bases between. The CDR3 loop spans 13 amino acids. The germline gives CDR1 LGHNA, CDR2 YSLEER.

V is TRBV5-1 and J is TRBJ2-7; TRBD2 agrees at 9 bases. This CDR3 is 15 amino acids long. Losses at the gene ends were 1 base for V and 4 bases for J; bases not matched to a gene: 6. Germline-derived CDR1 and CDR2 are SGHRS and YFSETQ. The CDR3 DNA sequence: TGCGCCAGCAGCTTGTCGGCTAGCGGGAAATACGAGCAGTACTTC. This translates into CASSLSASGKYEQYF.

This clonotype was picked up many times. V usage is TRBV12-3 or TRBV12-4 and J usage is TRBJ1-1; 9 bases align to TRBD1. V was clipped by 5 bases and J by 1 base; unmatched bases: 14. The CDR3 has 18 amino acids. The CDR3 sequence: CASSRSQDRGNRNTEAFF. In DNA, the CDR3 is TGTGCCAGCAGTCGCTCCCAGGACAGGGGAAATCGGAACACTGAAGCTTTCTTT.

This clonotype was recorded a few times. The gene calls are TRBV6-1 and TRBJ1-2, with no clear D. The CDR3 contains 13 residues. V was shortened by 5 bases and J by 8 bases, with 15 bases between the two germline ends. The germline gives CDR1 MNHNS, CDR2 SASEGT. CDR3 nucleotides: TGTGCCAGCAGTACCCAGGCGGGCCACGGCTACACCTTC. Its protein product is CASSTQAGHGYTF.

The table lists this clonotype with many counts. This sequence joins TRBV5-1 and TRBJ2-5; 7 bases are a match to TRBD2. The CDR3 consists of 17 residues. Unmatched junction bases numbered 16, after V lost 4 bases and J lost 4 bases. CDR1 and CDR2 from the germline V gene are SGHRS and YFSETQ. CDR3 protein: CASSRPLSAGDRETQYF. CDR3 nucleotides: TGCGCCAGCAGCCGACCCCTTAGTGCGGGAGATCGAGAGACCCAGTACTTC.

In this sample, this clonotype turned up a few times. CDR3: CAWSLGLGVNEQFF. As DNA, the CDR3 is TGTGCCTGGAGTCTAGGACTAGGAGTCAATGAGCAGTTCTTC. The chain employs TRBV30 and TRBJ2-1, with 7 bases matching TRBD2. Germline-derived CDR1 and CDR2 are GTSNPN and SVGIG (reference sequence). The CDR3 spans 14 residues. Trimming took 2 bases from V and 6 from J; bases not matched to a gene: 7.

The chain uses TRBV12-3 or TRBV12-4 and TRBJ2-1, with 10 bases fitting TRBD2. The CDR3 has 14 amino acids. V trimming: 6 bases; J trimming: 6 bases; junction bases outside the gene matches: 5. DNA for the CDR3: TGTGCCAGCAGCCGGACTAGCGGAGCCAATGAGCAGTTCTTC. Residues: CASSRTSGANEQFF.

This clonotype was seen more than once but under ten times. CDR3 loop: CASSQQGFSSTDTQYF. In DNA form, the CDR3 reads TGTGCCAGCAGCCAACAGGGTTTTTCTAGCACAGATACGCAGTATTTT. The chain links TRBV9 to TRBJ2-3, with a weak D call TRBD1 (6 bases). Germline CDR1 and CDR2: SGDLS and YYNGEE. CDR3 size: 16 residues. V was shortened by 4 bases and J by 0 bases, with 15 bases between the two germline ends.

The chain combines TRBV5-1 with TRBJ1-2; no clear D. The CDR3 extends over 16 amino acids. CDR1 is SGHRS, CDR2 YFSETQ, per germline. With 7 bases removed from V and 1 base from J, the gap between germline ends came to 20 bases. CDR3 loop: CASLPSGPGINYGYTF. In DNA form, the CDR3 reads TGCGCCAGCCTACCATCGGGCCCCGGAATTAACTATGGCTACACCTTC.

This clonotype appeared a few times. V and J are TRBV9 and TRBJ2-7; D is possibly TRBD1 (6 bases). The length of the CDR3 is 15 residues. V lost 0 bases and J 2 bases, leaving 12 bases between the germline ends. CDR1 is SGDLS, CDR2 YYNGEE, per germline. DNA for the CDR3: TGTGCCAGCAGCGTAGGAGGGGACACCGCCTACGAGCAGTACTTC. Protein: CASSVGGDTAYEQYF.

This clonotype occurred once. Compared with germline, one end of the junction differs, possibly owing to a read error. The V and J genes are TRBV12-3 or TRBV12-4 and TRBJ2-1; D is unclear. The CDR3 is made up of 16 amino acids. CDR3 amino acids: CASSLARRRLFNEPFF. In nucleotides, the CDR3 is TGTGCCAGCAGTTTAGCGCGGCGGCGGTTGTTCAATGAGCCGTTCTTC.

This clonotype was counted between two and nine times. V is TRBV7-9 and J is TRBJ1-1; no reliable D call. Germline CDR1 is SEHNR and CDR2 is FQNEAQ (reference sequence). The CDR3 has 12 residues. The V gene lost 3 bases and the J gene lost 5 bases, with 7 bases spanning the gap. The CDR3 is CASSFAQTEAFF. CDR3 sequence (DNA): TGTGCCAGCAGCTTCGCCCAGACTGAAGCTTTCTTT.

The V and J genes are TRBV2 and TRBJ2-2; D gene uncertain. The CDR3 contains 14 residues. The germline V gene has CDR1 SNHLY and CDR2 FYNNEI. V was clipped by 8 bases and J by 4 bases, with 14 bases between them. The CDR3 is CASHLRWSTGELFF. Written as DNA, the CDR3 is TGTGCCAGCCACCTTCGGTGGAGCACCGGGGAGCTGTTTTTT. Full variable domain (outside the CDR3, taken from reference TRBV2 and TRBJ2-2): EPEVTQTPSHQVTQMGQEVILRCVPISNHLYFYWYRQILGQKVEFLVSFYNNEISEKSEIFDDQFSVERPDGSNFTLKIRSTKLEDSAMYFCASHLRWSTGELFFGEGSRLTVL.